Given below is one T cell receptor beta chain in context. Its antigen remains unidentified. These data come from a study of T cell clones after liver transplantation. Study as a whole: TCRbeta sequencing after a pre-transplant mixed lymphocyte reaction identified graft-donor-reactive clones, later tracked in post-transplant blood. Pre-transplant mixed lymphocyte reactions yielded third-party-reactive TCRbeta sequences as comparators for graft-donor-reactive sequences. Whole-study results and caveats: Small, mixed patient groups and varying post-transplant times limit these conclusions. Circulating graft-donor-reactive CD4 TCRbeta sequences fell significantly post-transplant in 5 of 8 subjects.

The V gene's germline CDR1 is SGHTA and CDR2 FQGNSA. J gave up 3 bases and V 3 bases, and 4 bases lay outside the gene matches. This CDR3 is 15 amino acids long. Assay used: immunoSEQ multiplex PCR; TCRdb lists only in-frame clones, some missing. This repertoire shows roughly 120,000 clones, about nine tenths found once; its top ten account for 0.83%. V and J are TRBV7-2 and TRBJ1-1; 10 nucleotides match TRBD1. Material: CD4+ T cells from blood, obtained 12 months after liver transplant. This TCR was recovered from a human patient who received a liver transplant. The graft donor may account for some of the T cells. CDR3 in DNA: TGTGCCAGCAGCTTCGTGACAGGGGGCGACACTGAAGCTTTCTTT. Protein sequence: CASSFVTGGDTEAFF.